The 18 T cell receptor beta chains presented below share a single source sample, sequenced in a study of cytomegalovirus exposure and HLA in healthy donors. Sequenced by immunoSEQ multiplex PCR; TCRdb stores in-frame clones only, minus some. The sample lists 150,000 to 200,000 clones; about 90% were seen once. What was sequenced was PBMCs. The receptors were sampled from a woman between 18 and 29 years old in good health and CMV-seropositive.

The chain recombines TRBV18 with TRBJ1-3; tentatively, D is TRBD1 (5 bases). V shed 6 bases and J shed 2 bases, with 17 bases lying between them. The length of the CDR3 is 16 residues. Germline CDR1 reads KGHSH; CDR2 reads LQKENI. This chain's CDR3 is CASSTTGHRTGNTIYF. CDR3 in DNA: TGTGCCAGCTCGACCACCGGACATAGGACTGGAAACACCATATATTTT.

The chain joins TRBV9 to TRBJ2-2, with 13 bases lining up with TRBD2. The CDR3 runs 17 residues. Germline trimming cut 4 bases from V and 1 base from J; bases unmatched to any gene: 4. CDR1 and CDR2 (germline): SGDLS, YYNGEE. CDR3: CASSRTSGSRNTGELFF. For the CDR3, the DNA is TGTGCCAGCAGCAGGACTAGCGGGAGTCGGAACACCGGGGAGCTGTTTTTT.

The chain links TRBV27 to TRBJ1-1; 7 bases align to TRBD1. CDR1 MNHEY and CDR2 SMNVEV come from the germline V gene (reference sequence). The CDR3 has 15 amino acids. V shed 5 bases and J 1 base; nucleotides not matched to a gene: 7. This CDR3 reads CASSTATGSNTEAFF. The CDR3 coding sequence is TGTGCCAGCAGTACCGCGACAGGGTCGAACACTGAAGCTTTCTTT.

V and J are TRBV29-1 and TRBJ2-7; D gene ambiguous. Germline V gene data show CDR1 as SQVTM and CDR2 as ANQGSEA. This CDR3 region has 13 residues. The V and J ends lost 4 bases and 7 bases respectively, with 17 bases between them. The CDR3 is CSVVRPEVGEQYF. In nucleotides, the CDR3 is TGCAGCGTTGTTCGGCCCGAGGTCGGGGAGCAGTACTTC.

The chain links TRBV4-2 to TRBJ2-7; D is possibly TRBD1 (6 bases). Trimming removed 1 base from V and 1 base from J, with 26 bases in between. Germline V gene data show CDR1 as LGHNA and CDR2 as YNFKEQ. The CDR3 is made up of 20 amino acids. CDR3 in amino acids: CASSQVKDSRDITPSYEQYF. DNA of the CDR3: TGTGCCAGCAGCCAAGTCAAGGACAGCCGCGACATAACTCCTTCCTACGAGCAGTACTTC.

DNA for the CDR3: TGCGCCACTTCCCTGGGGGGGGGCCGGTACAATGAGCAGTTCTTC. This sequence encodes CATSLGGGRYNEQFF. The V and J genes are TRBV5-1 and TRBJ2-1; possibly TRBD2 for D (7 bases). The V and J ends lost 9 bases and 4 bases respectively, with 20 bases between them. CDR1 is SGHRS and CDR2 is YFSETQ in the germline V gene. There are 15 residues in the CDR3.

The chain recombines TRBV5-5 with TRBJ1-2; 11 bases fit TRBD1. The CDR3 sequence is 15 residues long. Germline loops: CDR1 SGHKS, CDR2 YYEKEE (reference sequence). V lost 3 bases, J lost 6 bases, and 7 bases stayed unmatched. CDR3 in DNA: TGTGCCAGCAGCTCACCGGGACAGGGGGGGCATGGCTACACCTTC. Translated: CASSSPGQGGHGYTF. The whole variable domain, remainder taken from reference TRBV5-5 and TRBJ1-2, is DAGVTQSPTHLIKTRGQQVTLRCSPISGHKSVSWYQQVLGQGPQFIFQYYEKEERGRGNFPDRFSARQFPNYSSELNVNALLLGDSALYLCASSSPGQGGHGYTFGSGTRLTVV.

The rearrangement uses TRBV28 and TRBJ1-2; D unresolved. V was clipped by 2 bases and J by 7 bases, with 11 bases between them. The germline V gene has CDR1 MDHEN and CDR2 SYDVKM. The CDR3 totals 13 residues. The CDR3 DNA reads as TGTGCCAGCAGTTTAAGGAGTTTGGGTGGCTACACCTTC. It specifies CASSLRSLGGYTF.

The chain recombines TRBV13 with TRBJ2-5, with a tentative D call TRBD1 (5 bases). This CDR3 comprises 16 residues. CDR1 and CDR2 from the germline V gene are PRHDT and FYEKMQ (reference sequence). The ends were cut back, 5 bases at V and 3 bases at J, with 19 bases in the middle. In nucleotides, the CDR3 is TGTGCCAGCAGCCTTTCAGGGTTCACCCTCAAAGAGACCCAGTACTTC. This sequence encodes CASSLSGFTLKETQYF.

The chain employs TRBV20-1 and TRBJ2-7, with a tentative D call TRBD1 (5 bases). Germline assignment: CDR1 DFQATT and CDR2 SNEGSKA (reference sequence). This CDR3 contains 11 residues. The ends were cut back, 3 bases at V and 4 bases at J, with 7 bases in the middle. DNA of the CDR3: TGCAGTGCTAGTAGGGGTTACGAGCAGTACTTC. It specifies CSASRGYEQYF.

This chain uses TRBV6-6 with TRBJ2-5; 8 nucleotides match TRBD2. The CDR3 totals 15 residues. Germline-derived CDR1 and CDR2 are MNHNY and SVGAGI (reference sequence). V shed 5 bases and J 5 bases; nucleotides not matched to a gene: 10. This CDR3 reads CASSLSGAGGETQYF. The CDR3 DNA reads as TGTGCCAGCAGTCTCTCAGGGGCGGGGGGTGAGACCCAGTACTTC.

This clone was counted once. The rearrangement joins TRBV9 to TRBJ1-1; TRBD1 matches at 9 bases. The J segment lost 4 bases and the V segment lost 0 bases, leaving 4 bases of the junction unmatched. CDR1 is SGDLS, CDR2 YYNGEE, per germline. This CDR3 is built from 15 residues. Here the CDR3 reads CASSVAWTGATEAFF. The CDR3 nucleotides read TGTGCCAGCAGCGTAGCTTGGACAGGGGCCACTGAAGCTTTCTTT.

The CDR3: CASSQGGRLPGELFF. Here the CDR3 DNA reads TGCGCCAGCAGCCAAGGGGGCAGACTTCCCGGGGAGCTGTTTTTT. The chain carries TRBV4-1 and TRBJ2-2; possible D gene TRBD1, 5 bases. Trimming cost V 1 base and J 6 bases, with 12 bases left between them. Germline V gene sequence: CDR1 MGHRA, CDR2 YSYEKL. The CDR3 consists of 15 residues.

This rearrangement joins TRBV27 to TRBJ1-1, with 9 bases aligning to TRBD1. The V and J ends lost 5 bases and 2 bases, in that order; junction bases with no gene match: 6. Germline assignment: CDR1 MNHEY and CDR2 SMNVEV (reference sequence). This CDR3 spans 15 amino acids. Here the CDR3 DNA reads TGTGCCAGCAGTATTTACAGGGGGCCTAACACTGAAGCTTTCTTT. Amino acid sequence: CASSIYRGPNTEAFF.

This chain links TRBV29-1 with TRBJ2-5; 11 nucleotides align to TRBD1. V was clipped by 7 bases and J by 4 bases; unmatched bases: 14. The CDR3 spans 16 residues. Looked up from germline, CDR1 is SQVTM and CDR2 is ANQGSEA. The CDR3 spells CSAWDRGLVGRETQYF. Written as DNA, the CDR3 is TGCAGCGCCTGGGACAGGGGGTTGGTCGGAAGAGAGACCCAGTACTTC.

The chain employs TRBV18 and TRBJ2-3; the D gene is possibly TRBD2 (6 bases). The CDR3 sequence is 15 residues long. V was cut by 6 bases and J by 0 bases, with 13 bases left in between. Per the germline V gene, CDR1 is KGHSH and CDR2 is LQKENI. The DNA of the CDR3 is TGTGCCAGCTCTACCTTGCGGGACAGCACAGATACGCAGTATTTT. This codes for CASSTLRDSTDTQYF.

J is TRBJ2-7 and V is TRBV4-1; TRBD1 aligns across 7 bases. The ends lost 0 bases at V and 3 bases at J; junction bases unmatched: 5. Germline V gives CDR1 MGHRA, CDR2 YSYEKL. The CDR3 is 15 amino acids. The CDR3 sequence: CASSQEHRGVYEQYF. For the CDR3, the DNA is TGCGCCAGCAGCCAAGAGCACAGGGGCGTCTACGAGCAGTACTTC.

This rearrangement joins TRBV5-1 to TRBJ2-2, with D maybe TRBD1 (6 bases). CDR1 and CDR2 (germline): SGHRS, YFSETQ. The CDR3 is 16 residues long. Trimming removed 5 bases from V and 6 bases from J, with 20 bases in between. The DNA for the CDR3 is TGCGCCAGCAGTTCCCAGGGGCCTTCTCCGGCCGGGGAGCTGTTTTTT. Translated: CASSSQGPSPAGELFF. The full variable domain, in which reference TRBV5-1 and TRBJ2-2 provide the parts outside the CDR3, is KAGVTQTPRYLIKTRGQQVTLSCSPISGHRSVSWYQQTPGQGLQFLFEYFSETQRNKGNFPGRFSGRQFSNSRSEMNVSTLELGDSALYLCASSSQGPSPAGELFFGEGSRLTVL.